This TCR beta chain was obtained from a study of T cells in Graves' hyperthyroidism and ophthalmopathy. As for the study in general: At the time of initial diagnosis and before any treatment, peripheral blood was collected. Overall study results and limits: Most thyroid clonotypes with frequency above 0.001 were detected in blood.

Uncontrolled infection, other autoimmune disease, pregnancy or lactation barred patients from enrollment. Each diagnosis drew on symptoms, thyroxine, TRAb, thyroid ultrasound and orbital computed tomography findings. Germline-derived CDR1 and CDR2 are SEHNR and FQNEAQ (reference sequence). V lost 5 bases and J 7 bases, leaving 15 bases between the germline ends. The CDR3 covers 14 residues. This clonotype was counted many times. Its antigen is not known. RNA transcripts yielded amplified TCR beta CDR3 regions. HTBI primers were employed in a first-round RT-PCR of the TCR CDR3. TCRdb re-analysed the multiplex PCR reads in MiXCR, keeping a single row per CDR3 protein. In the table there are about 380,000 distinct CDR3 sequences, about a fifth of which are singletons.

The V gene is TRBV7-9, the J gene TRBJ1-3; D call uncertain. What was sequenced was blood. The sequence was collected from a young man with Graves' ophthalmopathy. CDR3 sequence (DNA): TGTGCCAGCAGCCCATTCGGAGTGGGGAACACCATATATTTT. As protein: CASSPFGVGNTIYF. Full variable domain (remainder filled in from reference TRBV7-9 and TRBJ1-3): DTGVSQNPRHKITKRGQNVTFRCDPISEHNRLYWYRQTLGQGPEFLTYFQNEAQLEKSRLLSDRFSAERPKGSFSTLEIQRTEQGDSAMYLCASSPFGVGNTIYFGEGSWLTVV.